A single TCR beta chain is shown here with its context. Its antigen remains unknown. The data belong to a study of T cells in Graves' hyperthyroidism and ophthalmopathy. Investigators excluded patients with uncontrolled infection, other autoimmune disease, pregnancy or lactation. The CDR3 loop spans 14 amino acids. The ends lost 0 bases at V and 3 bases at J; junction bases unmatched: 1. Germline assignment: CDR1 SGDLS and CDR2 YYNGEE. What was amplified from RNA transcripts were TCR beta CDR3 regions. TCR CDR3 regions were first amplified by RT-PCR with HTBI primers. TCRdb reanalysed the multiplex PCR reads using MiXCR and keeps one entry per CDR3 protein. The table records approximately 640,000 distinct CDR3 sequences, 45% of them present only once. Findings and limits, study-wide: The model forecast ophthalmopathy, anticipating it by a median approximately 7 months before onset.

This TCR was sampled from an adult man with Graves' disease, either hyperthyroidism or ophthalmopathy (not recorded which). The chain joins TRBV9 to TRBJ2-7; 9 positions agree with TRBD2. Sample: peripheral blood or thyroid tissue (not recorded which). This chain's CDR3 is CASSVGSGGYEQYF. The DNA for the CDR3 is TGTGCCAGCAGCGTAGGTAGCGGGGGCTACGAGCAGTACTTC. Full variable domain (remainder filled in from reference TRBV9 and TRBJ2-7): DSGVTQTPKHLITATGQRVTLRCSPRSGDLSVYWYQQSLDQGLQFLIQYYNGEERAKGNILERFSAQQFPDLHSELNLSSLELGDSALYFCASSVGSGGYEQYFGPGTRLTVT.